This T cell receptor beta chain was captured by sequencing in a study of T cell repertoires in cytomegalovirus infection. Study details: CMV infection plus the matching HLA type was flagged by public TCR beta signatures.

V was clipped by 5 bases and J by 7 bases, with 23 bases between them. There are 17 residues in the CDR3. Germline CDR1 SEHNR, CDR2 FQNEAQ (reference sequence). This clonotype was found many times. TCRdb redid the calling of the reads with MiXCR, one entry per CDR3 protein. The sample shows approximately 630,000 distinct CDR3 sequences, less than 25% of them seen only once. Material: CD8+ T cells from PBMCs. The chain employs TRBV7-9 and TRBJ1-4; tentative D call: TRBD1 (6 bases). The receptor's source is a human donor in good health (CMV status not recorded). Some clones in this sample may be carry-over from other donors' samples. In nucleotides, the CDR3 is TGTGCCAGCAGCCCGAAGGGGACAAGCCGTTTGGCTGAAAAACTGTTTTTT. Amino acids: CASSPKGTSRLAEKLFF.